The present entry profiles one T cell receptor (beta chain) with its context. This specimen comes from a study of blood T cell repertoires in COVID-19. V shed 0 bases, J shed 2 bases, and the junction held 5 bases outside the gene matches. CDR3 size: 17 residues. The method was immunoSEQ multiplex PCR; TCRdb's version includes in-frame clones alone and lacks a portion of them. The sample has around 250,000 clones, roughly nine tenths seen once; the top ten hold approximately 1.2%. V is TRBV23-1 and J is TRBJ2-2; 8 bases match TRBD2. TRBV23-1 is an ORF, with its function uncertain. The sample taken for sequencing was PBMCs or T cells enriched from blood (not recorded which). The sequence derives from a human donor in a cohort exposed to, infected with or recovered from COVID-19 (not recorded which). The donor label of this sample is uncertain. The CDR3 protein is CASSQSSGGDNTGELFF. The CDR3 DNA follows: TGCGCCAGCAGTCAATCTTCGGGGGGGGATAACACCGGGGAGCTGTTTTTT.